This T cell receptor (beta chain) was obtained from a study of shared clonotypes between healthy human individuals. Study background: Those who served as donors were a couple of women and three men between the ages of 18 and 49.

Replicate sorted-subset PCRs were loaded with around 200 ng DNA, 29,000 or so T cell genomes. Here immunoSEQ multiplex PCR was the method, and the copy in TCRdb shows in-frame clones only, minus some. The sample includes more than 2,000,000 clones, around nine tenths seen only once; the top ten take around 0.15%. About this clone itself: What it binds is unknown.

Findings and limits, study-wide: Relative to their counterparts shared across all four donors, non-shared clonotypes exhibited diminished generation probabilities. Deeper or shallower sequencing was expected to change how clonotypes are shared among donors.

Germline V gene data show CDR1 as SGHKS and CDR2 as YYEKEE (reference sequence). This CDR3 has 16 amino acids. The V gene lost 2 bases and the J gene lost 1 base, with 10 bases spanning the gap. This TCR was sampled from a young man in good health. The V gene is TRBV5-5, the J gene TRBJ2-6; D is unresolved. The specimen sequenced was naive CD4+ T cells sorted from blood. Indicated subset: CD45RA+ positively selected. CDR3 nucleotides: TGTGCCAGCAGCTTTACAACCGGTTCTGGGGCCAACGTCCTGACTTTC. Protein product: CASSFTTGSGANVLTF.